Described below is a single T cell receptor (beta chain) sequence and its context. The antigen is not known. Compared with germline, one end of the junction differs, possibly owing to a read error. At the DNA level, this CDR3 is encoded by other sequences in the same sample as well. Measured with immunoSEQ multiplex PCR; TCRdb has only the in-frame clones, and not every one. The sample carries about 100,000 clones, about nine tenths recorded once. The CDR3 covers 16 residues. Looked up from germline, CDR1 is SGHRS and CDR2 is YFSETQ. This specimen belongs to a study of graft-versus-host responses after intestinal transplantation. Across the whole study: Transplantation in recipients was multivisceral, liver-intestinal, or isolated intestinal. All of the recipients had induction that used anti-thymocyte globulin, then tacrolimus and steroids for three to four years.

Whole-study results and caveats: Early HvG declines after transplant were associated with peak circulating GvH clone levels. Present in recipient marrow, GvH clones included some that appeared first in ileum or blood.

The rearrangement uses TRBV5-1 and TRBJ2-5, with unresolved D. The sequencing here drew on unstimulated CD4+ T cells sorted from spleen or lymph node cells, taken before transplant. This sequence originates from a human donor who was the organ donor for an intestinal transplant. The CDR3 DNA reads as TGCGCCAGTAGCTACTCAGGTTCCGTGAAGTTAGAGACCCAGTACTTC. Translating it yields CASSYSGSVKLETQYF.